The 27 T cell receptor beta chains presented below share a single source sample, sequenced in a study of blood T cell repertoires in COVID-19. Profiling relied on immunoSEQ multiplex PCR, and the TCRdb table lists in-frame clones only, not all of them. The sample lists around 200,000 clones, around 84% occurring once. Source material: peripheral blood. The receptors derive from a woman in her 70s with COVID-19, enrolled during active disease.

This clone is a singleton in its sample. The chain has TRBV6-5 and TRBJ1-2; D is perhaps TRBD1 (5 bases). V lost 11 bases and J lost 7, with 14 bases in between. Germline V CDR1 and CDR2: MNHEY, SVGAGI. This CDR3 contains 11 residues. In DNA, the CDR3 is TGTGCCGCCCAGGGTTTCCTTGGCTACACCTTC. It encodes CAAQGFLGYTF.

V and J are TRBV29-1 and TRBJ1-1, with a possible D match to TRBD1 (5 bases). Trimming took 3 bases from V and 4 from J, leaving 15 bases between them. The CDR3 is 14 amino acids. Germline V gives CDR1 SQVTM, CDR2 ANQGSEA. In DNA form, the CDR3 reads TGCAGCGTTGAGCTCAGACAGAGTATCACTGAAGCTTTCTTT. Residues: CSVELRQSITEAFF.

As regards this clone: The sample has other DNA sequences that encode this CDR3 too. This sequence joins TRBV28 and TRBJ1-2; no definite D call. V shed 3 bases and J shed 4 bases, with 9 bases lying between them. This CDR3 region has 13 residues. Germline CDR1 and CDR2: MDHEN and SYDVKM. In DNA, the CDR3 is TGTGCCAGCAGTTTTAGAGGAGGCTATGGCTACACCTTC. It is translated as CASSFRGGYGYTF.

This clone was seen a single time. V is TRBV7-8 and J is TRBJ1-3; 7 bases agree with TRBD1. This CDR3 has 17 amino acids. The trim removed 2 bases at V and 4 bases at J, leaving 11 bases unmatched. The germline CDR1 and CDR2 sequences are SGHVS and FQNEAQ. CDR3 loop: CASSLTLGQATGNTIYF. DNA of the CDR3: TGTGCCAGCAGCTTAACCCTAGGACAGGCTACAGGAAACACCATATATTTT.

In this sample, this clone turned up a few times. The chain combines TRBV25-1 with TRBJ1-2; 9 bases map to TRBD1. The V and J ends lost 5 bases and 9 bases, in that order; junction bases with no gene match: 10. Germline CDR1 is MGHDK and CDR2 is SYGVNS. The CDR3 sequence is 14 residues long. CDR3 sequence reads: CASSPTDRGSRYTF. The CDR3 DNA sequence: TGTGCCAGCAGTCCCACGGACAGGGGAAGCCGCTACACCTTC.

The table lists this clone with a count of one. The chain has TRBV7-2 and TRBJ1-5; D is unclear. Germline V gives CDR1 SGHTA, CDR2 FQGNSA. Trimming cost V 5 bases and J 1 base, with 24 bases left between them. The CDR3 loop spans 19 amino acids. The CDR3 bases are TGTGCCAGCAGCGTCCTCCGGGGTGCCGGACGGCCGAGCAATCAGCCCCAGCATTTT. Its protein product is CASSVLRGAGRPSNQPQHF.

This sequence joins TRBV5-4 and TRBJ1-1; D is ambiguous. Per the germline V gene, CDR1 is SGHNT and CDR2 is YYREEE (reference sequence). The CDR3 sequence is 15 residues long. Trimming took off 0 bases at V and 1 base at J, with 10 bases between the two ends. In nucleotides, the CDR3 is TGTGCCAGCAGCTTGGAAGGCAGGAAGAACACTGAAGCTTTCTTT. Translating it yields CASSLEGRKNTEAFF.

This clone was observed a handful of times. The chain is built from TRBV9 and TRBJ1-2; TRBD1 is a possible D gene (5 bases). V dropped 4 bases and J dropped 4 bases, with 14 bases sitting between them. Per germline, CDR1 SGDLS and CDR2 YYNGEE. This CDR3 spans 14 amino acids. CDR3 DNA sequence: TGTGCCAGCAGCCCCAGGGCCGTGGGCTATGGCTACACCTTC. Translating gives CASSPRAVGYGYTF. Full variable domain (missing parts from reference TRBV9 and TRBJ1-2): DSGVTQTPKHLITATGQRVTLRCSPRSGDLSVYWYQQSLDQGLQFLIQYYNGEERAKGNILERFSAQQFPDLHSELNLSSLELGDSALYFCASSPRAVGYGYTFGSGTRLTVV.

This clone was detected only a few times. This chain uses TRBV28 with TRBJ1-1, with D uncertain. Germline CDR1 and CDR2: MDHEN and SYDVKM. V lost 8 bases to trimming and J lost 0 bases, with 13 bases between them. This CDR3 is built from 14 residues. The CDR3 reads CASQETYLNTEAFF. As DNA, the CDR3 is TGTGCCAGCCAAGAGACATATTTGAACACTGAAGCTTTCTTT.

The sample holds one count of this clone. This CDR3 is CASSLEGGGAYEQYF. DNA for the CDR3: TGTGCCAGCAGCTTAGAGGGCGGGGGCGCCTACGAGCAGTACTTC. The chain recombines TRBV7-2 with TRBJ2-7; D is perhaps TRBD2 (7 bases). CDR1 SGHTA and CDR2 FQGNSA come from the germline V gene. The CDR3 runs 15 residues. V lost 1 base to trimming and J lost 2 bases, with 12 bases between them.

This clone appeared once. J is TRBJ2-1 and V is TRBV9; 13 positions match TRBD2. CDR1 SGDLS and CDR2 YYNGEE come from the germline V gene. V lost 4 bases, J lost 0 bases, and 10 bases stayed unmatched. This CDR3 spans 19 amino acids. CDR3 loop: CASSPRLAGGRSSYNEQFF. The DNA for the CDR3 is TGTGCCAGCAGCCCTCGACTAGCGGGGGGCCGAAGCTCCTACAATGAGCAGTTCTTC.

This clone appeared once. The chain combines TRBV2 with TRBJ1-4; D gene ambiguous. The V end lost 6 bases, the J end lost 3 bases, and 17 bases lay between the germline ends. The CDR3 loop spans 16 amino acids. CDR1 is SNHLY, CDR2 FYNNEI, per germline. Written as DNA, the CDR3 is TGTGCCAGCAGAGGAAATTCGAGGGCCCCTAATGAAAAACTGTTTTTT. Translation gives CASRGNSRAPNEKLFF. Drawing the rest from reference TRBV2 and TRBJ1-4, the complete variable domain is EPEVTQTPSHQVTQMGQEVILRCVPISNHLYFYWYRQILGQKVEFLVSFYNNEISEKSEIFDDQFSVERPDGSNFTLKIRSTKLEDSAMYFCASRGNSRAPNEKLFFGSGTQLSVL.

The chain employs TRBV6-5 and TRBJ2-7; D is possibly TRBD2 (5 bases). The CDR3 spans 11 residues. In germline, CDR1 is MNHEY, CDR2 SVGAGI. The DNA for the CDR3 is TGTGCGACGACGGAGGCCTACGAGCAGTACTTC. This sequence encodes CATTEAYEQYF.

The chain has TRBV11-2 and TRBJ2-5; 15 nucleotides align to TRBD2. The junction had 9 bases not matched to a gene; V was cut back by 5 bases and J by 2 bases. Looked up from germline, CDR1 is SGHAT and CDR2 is FQNNGV. The CDR3 covers 18 residues. The CDR3 sequence is CASSRGLAGGRAQETQYF. The CDR3 DNA reads as TGTGCCAGCAGCCGAGGACTAGCGGGGGGGCGAGCTCAAGAGACCCAGTACTTC.

This chain links TRBV5-8 with TRBJ2-7; D perhaps matches TRBD2 (5 bases). Germline V gene data show CDR1 as SGHTS and CDR2 as YDEGEE. Trimming stripped 1 base from V and 7 bases from J, with 12 bases between. The CDR3 is 13 residues long. CDR3 sequence reads: CASSLLTRGEQYV. CDR3 coding DNA: TGTGCCAGCAGCTTGCTGACGCGAGGGGAGCAGTACGTC.

The V call is TRBV3-1 (or the pseudogene TRBV3-2), the J call TRBJ1-1; maybe TRBD1 (5 bases). This CDR3 contains 14 residues. Germline V gives CDR1 LGHDT, CDR2 YNNKEL (reference sequence). The V gene lost 1 base and the J gene lost 5 bases, with 11 bases spanning the gap. The CDR3 coding sequence is TGTGCCAGCAGCCAAGGTGGGGGAGGGACTGAAGCTTTCTTT. Translating it yields CASSQGGGGTEAFF.

The chain has TRBV5-1 and TRBJ2-4, with D possibly matching TRBD2 (6 bases). The CDR3 has 12 amino acids. V gave up 2 bases and J gave up 6 bases, with 6 bases separating them. Germline CDR1 is SGHRS and CDR2 is YFSETQ. The CDR3 reads CASSFGGNIQYF. DNA for the CDR3: TGCGCCAGCAGCTTCGGGGGAAACATTCAGTACTTC.

J is TRBJ2-5 and V is TRBV28; possible D gene TRBD2, 6 bases. Germline assignment: CDR1 MDHEN and CDR2 SYDVKM. V lost 6 bases and J 8 bases, leaving 13 bases between the germline ends. The CDR3 spans 12 residues. CDR3 coding DNA: TGTGCCAGCAGCGGGGGATCTTATACCCAGTACTTC. Amino acids: CASSGGSYTQYF.

The chain couples TRBV12-5 to TRBJ1-1, with D perhaps TRBD1 (6 bases). Deletions cut 2 bases from V and 1 base from J, with 11 bases between. Germline lookup yields CDR1 LGHNT and CDR2 FRNRAP. The CDR3 has 15 residues. CDR3 sequence: CASGLTTTGNTEAFF. CDR3 sequence (DNA): TGTGCTAGTGGTTTGACAACGACAGGGAACACTGAAGCTTTCTTT.

The rearrangement links TRBV10-1 to TRBJ2-5; D not certain. CDR3 size: 13 residues. V was clipped by 2 bases and J by 2 bases, with 6 bases between them. CDR1 is WNHNN and CDR2 is SYGVQD in the germline V gene (reference sequence). The CDR3 DNA sequence: TGCGCCAGCAGTGAGGCAGTTCAAGAGACCCAGTACTTC. This sequence encodes CASSEAVQETQYF.

This rearrangement joins TRBV28 to TRBJ2-5, with 7 nucleotides matching TRBD1. Germline CDR1 is MDHEN and CDR2 is SYDVKM. J was trimmed by 3 bases and V by 5 bases; bases with no gene match: 9. The CDR3 spans 15 residues. The CDR3 loop reads CASSPYGDRKETQYF. The CDR3 nucleotides read TGTGCCAGCAGTCCTTATGGGGACAGAAAAGAGACCCAGTACTTC.

This clone was recorded only once. V is TRBV5-1 and J is TRBJ2-1; 12 positions agree with TRBD2. The trim removed 4 bases at V and 6 bases at J, leaving 11 bases unmatched. The CDR3 sequence is 17 residues long. The germline V gene has CDR1 SGHRS and CDR2 YFSETQ. This CDR3 reads CASSPLAGGLQGNEQFF. The CDR3 nucleotides read TGCGCCAGCAGCCCCCTAGCGGGAGGGTTACAGGGCAATGAGCAGTTCTTC.

This clone was picked up one time. The rearrangement links TRBV19 to TRBJ1-6; perhaps TRBD1 as D (6 bases). The germline V and J ends were trimmed by 4 bases and 7 bases, with 14 bases remaining between them. Germline V gene sequence: CDR1 LNHDA, CDR2 SQIVND (reference sequence). The CDR3 runs 15 residues. The chain's CDR3 is CASSTLLRGNSPLHF. In DNA, the CDR3 is TGTGCCAGTAGTACGCTACTAAGGGGGAATTCACCCCTCCACTTT.

The chain couples TRBV28 to TRBJ2-3; 9 nucleotides match TRBD2. CDR3 length: 18 amino acids. V dropped 6 bases and J dropped 0; count of bases not matched to a gene: 13. Per germline, CDR1 MDHEN and CDR2 SYDVKM. CDR3 sequence reads: CASRFAGGRTTSTDTQYF. The CDR3 coding sequence is TGTGCCAGCAGATTTGCGGGGGGGAGAACCACTAGCACAGATACGCAGTATTTT.

This chain joins TRBV7-8 and TRBJ1-1; D unresolved. V lost 1 base, J lost 4 bases, and 13 bases lay in between. Looked up from germline, CDR1 is SGHVS and CDR2 is FQNEAQ. CDR3 length: 15 residues. The CDR3 is CASSLGVMAFTEAFF. DNA for the CDR3: TGTGCCAGCAGCTTAGGTGTGATGGCTTTCACTGAAGCTTTCTTT.

This sequence joins TRBV18 and TRBJ2-1; 9 positions match TRBD2. CDR3 length: 15 residues. Per germline, CDR1 KGHSH and CDR2 LQKENI. V lost 2 bases, J lost 4 bases, and 3 bases stayed unmatched. In DNA form, the CDR3 reads TGTGCCAGCTCACCAAGAACTAGCGGGTACAATGAGCAGTTCTTC. It translates to CASSPRTSGYNEQFF.

The rearrangement links TRBV28 to TRBJ1-6; a weak D match, TRBD1 (5 bases). From germline, CDR1 is MDHEN and CDR2 SYDVKM. This CDR3 has 15 residues. Trimming left V 10 bases short and J 6 bases short, with 19 bases between. CDR3 protein: CAIQGEARTNSPLHF. The CDR3, as DNA: TGTGCCATTCAGGGTGAGGCCCGGACTAATTCACCCCTCCACTTT. Full variable domain (outside the CDR3, taken from reference TRBV28 and TRBJ1-6): DVKVTQSSRYLVKRTGEKVFLECVQDMDHENMFWYRQDPGLGLRLIYFSYDVKMKEKGDIPEGYSVSREKKERFSLILESASTNQTSMYLCAIQGEARTNSPLHFGNGTRLTVT.